The entry that follows covers one TCR beta chain sequence. What it binds is unknown. The primer mix had 60 Vbeta and 13 Jbeta primers. This table comes from immunoSEQ multiplex PCR, and its TCRdb copy is limited to in-frame clones, with some not included. The sample includes about 120,000 clones, roughly four fifths of them seen just once. The sample belongs to a study of cytomegalovirus exposure and HLA in healthy donors. The CDR3 length is 14 residues. In germline, CDR1 is GTSNPN, CDR2 SVGIG (reference sequence). Whole-study results and caveats: Presence/absence comparisons presumed near-even sequencing depth among donors.

Donors were nominally healthy when sampled, though unrecorded immune exposures were likely. The V gene is TRBV30, the J gene TRBJ1-2; TRBD1 matches 10 bases. Sequences were obtained from PBMCs. The sequence derives from a man aged 35 to 55 in good health and CMV-seronegative. CDR3 coding DNA: TGTGTCTTTAGTCTAAGACAGGGGGCAGATGGCTACACCTTC. It yields the protein CVFSLRQGADGYTF.